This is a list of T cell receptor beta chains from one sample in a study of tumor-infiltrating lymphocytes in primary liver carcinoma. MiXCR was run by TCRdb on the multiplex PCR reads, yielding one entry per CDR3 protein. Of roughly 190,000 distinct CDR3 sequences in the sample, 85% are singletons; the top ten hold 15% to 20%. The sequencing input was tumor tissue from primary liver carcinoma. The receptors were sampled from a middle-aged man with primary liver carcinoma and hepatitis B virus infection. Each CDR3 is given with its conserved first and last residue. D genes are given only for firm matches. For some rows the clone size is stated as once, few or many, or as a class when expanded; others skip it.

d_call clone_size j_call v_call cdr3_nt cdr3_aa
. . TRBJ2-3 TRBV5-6 TGTGTCAGGAGCTGGGCCACAGATACGCAGTATTTT CVRSWATDTQYF
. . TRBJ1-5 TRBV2 TGTGTCAGCAGTGAAGCGCGGGGGAGCCAGCCCCAGCATTTT CVSSEARGSQPQHF
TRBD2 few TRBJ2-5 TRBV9 TGTGCCAGCAGCGTAAGTCTAGCGGGGGAGGAGACCCAGTACTTC CASSVSLAGEETQYF
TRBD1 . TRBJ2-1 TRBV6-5 TGTGCCAGCAGTTACGGGGGACAGGGAATCTACAATGAGCATTTCTTC CASSYGGQGIYNEHFF
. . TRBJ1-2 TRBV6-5 TGTGCCAGCAATTCCGGGGTCGGGGTCGTCAACTATCGCTACACCTTC CASNSGVGVVNYRYTF
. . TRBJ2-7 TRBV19 TGTGCCAGTAGTATAGGACAGAGCTCCTACGAGCAGTACTTC CASSIGQSSYEQYF
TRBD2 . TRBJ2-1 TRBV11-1 TGTGCCATCAGCCCCCGGGGACTAGCGGGAGTCGGGGAGCAATTTTTC CAISPRGLAGVGEQFF
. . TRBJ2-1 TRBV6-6 TGTGCCAGCAGTTACACCCAGGGTTACAATGAGCAATTCTTC CASSYTQGYNEQFF
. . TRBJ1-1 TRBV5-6 TGTGCCAGCAGCTTTCAGGGCCTTATTCCCACTGATGCTTTCTTT CASSFQGLIPTDAFF
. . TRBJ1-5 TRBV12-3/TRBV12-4 TGTGCCAGCAGTTTTGGGCTGAGCAATCAACCCCAGCATTTT CASSFGLSNQPQHF
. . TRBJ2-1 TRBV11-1 TGTGCCAACAGCCACCGGGTGGCGGACTCCTACAATGAGCAGCTCTTC CANSHRVADSYNEQLF
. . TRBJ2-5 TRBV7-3 TGTGCCAGCAGCCCCTCGGGCAGTAGTAAGACCCAGTACTTC CASSPSGSSKTQYF
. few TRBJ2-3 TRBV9 TGTGCCAGCAGCGTTGTCGGGTGGGATACGCAGTATTTT CASSVVGWDTQYF
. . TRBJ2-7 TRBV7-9 TGTGCCAGCAGCTTAAATCGGGCTTACGAACAGTACTTC CASSLNRAYEQYF
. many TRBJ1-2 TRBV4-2 TGTGCCAGCAGCCAAGATCCTTCAGGGATGAACTATGGCTACACCTTC CASSQDPSGMNYGYTF
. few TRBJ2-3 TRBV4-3 TGCGCCAGCAGCCAGCGACTGGCGGGCACAGATACGCAGTGTTTT CASSQRLAGTDTQCF
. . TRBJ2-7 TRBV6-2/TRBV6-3 TGTGCCAGCAGTCAGGAGGTACCCTACAAGCAGTACTTC CASSQEVPYKQYF
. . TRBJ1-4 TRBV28 TGTGCCAGCAGCTTATCCGGGATTAATGAAAAAATGTTTTTT CASSLSGINEKMFF
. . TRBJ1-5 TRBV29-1 TGCAGCGTCCGAGGGAGAGCGAATCAGCCCCACCATTTT CSVRGRANQPHHF
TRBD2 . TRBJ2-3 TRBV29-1 TGCAGCGTCACTCTAGCGGGAATAGCAGATACGCAGTATTTT CSVTLAGIADTQYF
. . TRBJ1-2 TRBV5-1 TGCGCCAGCAGCTTGGAGAGGCCCACGGGGGATGGCTACACCTTC CASSLERPTGDGYTF
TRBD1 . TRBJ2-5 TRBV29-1 TGCAGCGTCCGAGTCCCGGGACAGGCGATTGAGACCCAATACTTC CSVRVPGQAIETQYF